The 25 T cell receptor beta chains below all came from one sample that was sequenced in a study of blood T cell repertoires in COVID-19 (dated by TCRdb to the early 2020s). Library preparation employed the immunoSEQ multiplex PCR assay. TCRdb limited this immuneACCESS table to in-frame rearrangements with V and J called. A share of clones is missing; checked studies link under half to unresolved V genes, and the rest is unexplained. The sample table lists 300,000 to 350,000 clones, 90% of them with a count of one. Roughly 3.9% of the sample is in the top ten clones. Sequenced input: PBMCs or T cells enriched from blood (not recorded which). These receptors came from a woman aged 30 to 39 who had been exposed to COVID-19.

V and J are TRBV11-3 and TRBJ2-3, with 14 bases lining up with TRBD2. CDR3 length: 16 amino acids. Per germline, CDR1 SGHNT and CDR2 YENEEA. V was clipped by 6 bases and J by 4 bases; unmatched bases: 6. The CDR3 sequence is CASSSWTSGGSDTQYF. The DNA for the CDR3 is TGTGCCAGCAGTAGTTGGACTAGCGGGGGGTCAGATACGCAGTATTTT.

The chain links TRBV2 to TRBJ1-4, with a weak D call TRBD1 (6 bases). The V end was cut by 7 bases, the J end by 11 bases, with 20 bases between. Germline loops: CDR1 SNHLY, CDR2 FYNNEI. The CDR3 has 14 residues. CDR3 bases: TGTGCCAGCAATCGCTGGACAGTCCAGGACAAACTGTTTTTT. Translating gives CASNRWTVQDKLFF.

The gene calls are TRBV6-5 and TRBJ1-6, with D hard to call. Trimming pared 2 bases from V and 7 bases from J, leaving 12 bases between. In germline, CDR1 is MNHEY, CDR2 SVGAGI. This CDR3 has 15 residues. The CDR3 reads CASSYEAGINSPLHF. Written as DNA, the CDR3 is TGTGCCAGCAGTTACGAGGCCGGAATAAATTCACCCCTCCACTTT.

The DNA for the CDR3 is TGCAGCGCGACAGGGCTCGACGAGCAGTACTTC. Residues: CSATGLDEQYF. The genes are TRBV20-1 and TRBJ2-7; TRBD1 matches 7 bases. Germline V CDR1 and CDR2: DFQATT, SNEGSKA (reference sequence). The CDR3 has 11 amino acids.

The V gene is TRBV6-2 or TRBV6-3, the J gene TRBJ1-6; TRBD1 is a possible D gene (6 bases). V was shortened by 5 bases and J by 4 bases, with 12 bases between the two germline ends. The germline CDR1 and CDR2 sequences are MNHEY and SVGEGT. The CDR3 covers 15 residues. Here the CDR3 reads CASSDGQLYNSPLHF. CDR3 nucleotide sequence: TGTGCCAGCAGTGACGGACAGCTTTATAATTCACCCCTCCACTTT.

The V gene is TRBV4-2, the J gene TRBJ1-2; unclear D gene. Germline loops: CDR1 LGHNA, CDR2 YNFKEQ. The CDR3 loop spans 15 amino acids. V was clipped by 0 bases and J by 6 bases, with 14 bases between them. The CDR3 here is CASSQEQNRKDGYTF. Written as DNA, the CDR3 is TGTGCCAGCAGCCAAGAACAGAACAGAAAAGATGGCTACACCTTC.

This clone was picked up a small number of times. The chain links TRBV7-8 to TRBJ1-6; 8 bases are a match to TRBD1. The V gene's germline CDR1 is SGHVS and CDR2 FQNEAQ. CDR3 length: 13 amino acids. The ends lost 7 bases at V and 8 bases at J; junction bases unmatched: 4. The CDR3 DNA is TGTGCCAGCACAGGACAGGGAGATTCACCCCTCCACTTT. It translates to CASTGQGDSPLHF.

This chain connects TRBV5-1 to TRBJ2-5; 7 bases are shared with TRBD1. Germline V lookup: CDR1 SGHRS, CDR2 YFSETQ. The CDR3 is 14 residues long. After removal of 4 bases from V and 4 bases from J, the junction contained 7 bases not matched to a gene. The CDR3: CASSPGTARETQYF. CDR3 nucleotide sequence: TGCGCCAGCAGCCCGGGGACAGCTCGAGAGACCCAGTACTTC.

The V and J genes are TRBV5-5 and TRBJ1-3, with 9 bases lining up with TRBD1. V shed 4 bases and J 7 bases; nucleotides not matched to a gene: 6. This CDR3 region has 14 residues. In germline, CDR1 is SGHKS, CDR2 YYEKEE (reference sequence). CDR3 in amino acids: CASSRGDRENTIYF. In nucleotides, the CDR3 is TGTGCCAGCAGCCGTGGGGACAGGGAGAACACCATATATTTT.

This rearrangement joins TRBV24-1 to TRBJ2-2; 9 positions agree with TRBD1. This CDR3 has 17 residues. Germline CDR1 reads KGHDR; CDR2 reads SFDVKD. Trimming took 3 bases from V and 6 from J; bases not matched to a gene: 10. Here the CDR3 reads CATSDPAGTGLAGELFF. The DNA of the CDR3 is TGTGCCACCAGTGATCCAGCCGGGACAGGGTTGGCCGGGGAGCTGTTTTTT.

This sequence joins TRBV4-3 and TRBJ1-2; TRBD1 might be the D (5 bases). The CDR3 extends over 16 amino acids. The germline CDR1 and CDR2 sequences are LGHNA and YSLEER. Trimming cost V 0 bases and J 4 bases, with 15 bases left between them. In nucleotides, the CDR3 is TGCGCCAGCAGCCAAGAAGTTACAGGTCCACCCTATGGCTACACCTTC. Translation gives CASSQEVTGPPYGYTF.

The chain uses TRBV27 and TRBJ1-1, with unresolved D. Trimming removed 5 bases at V and 7 bases at J, with 8 bases between. The CDR3 has 11 amino acids. Germline CDR1 MNHEY, CDR2 SMNVEV (reference sequence). CDR3 in DNA: TGTGCCAGCAGTCTACGATTTGAAGCTTTCTTT. Translation gives CASSLRFEAFF.

The chain couples TRBV2 to TRBJ1-6; D possibly corresponds to TRBD1 (6 bases). The CDR3 is 14 residues long. The germline CDR1 and CDR2 sequences are SNHLY and FYNNEI. The ends were cut back, 10 bases at V and 10 bases at J, with 20 bases in the middle. The CDR3 loop reads CATTRGGLGSPLHF. For the CDR3, the DNA is TGTGCCACAACGAGGGGGGGGCTAGGGTCACCCCTCCACTTT.

The chain couples TRBV11-1 to TRBJ2-1; tentative D call: TRBD1 (8 bases). The V and J ends lost 7 bases and 5 bases respectively, with 15 bases between them. Germline V lookup: CDR1 SGHAT, CDR2 FQDESV (reference sequence). The CDR3 totals 14 residues. This CDR3 is CASNRGGPNNEQFF. DNA of the CDR3: TGTGCCAGCAACAGGGGGGGGCCCAACAATGAGCAGTTCTTC.

The genes are TRBV5-8 and TRBJ2-2, with D tentatively TRBD1 (6 bases). V was cut by 1 base and J by 2 bases, with 9 bases left in between. Per the germline V gene, CDR1 is SGHTS and CDR2 is YDEGEE. This CDR3 contains 15 residues. Written as DNA, the CDR3 is TGTGCCAGCAGCTTGAACAGGGACAACACCGGGGAGCTGTTTTTT. Translated, it gives CASSLNRDNTGELFF. Supplemented by reference TRBV5-8 and TRBJ2-2, the full variable domain reads EAGVTQSPTHLIKTRGQQATLRCSPISGHTSVYWYQQALGLGLQFLLWYDEGEERNRGNFPPRFSGRQFPNYSSELNVNALELEDSALYLCASSLNRDNTGELFFGEGSRLTVL.

CDR3 sequence reads: CASSQDLGTKTQYF. The DNA of the CDR3 is TGTGCCAGCAGCCAAGATCTAGGGACAAAGACCCAGTACTTC. This chain links TRBV4-2 with TRBJ2-5, with D maybe TRBD1 (6 bases). Per germline, CDR1 LGHNA and CDR2 YNFKEQ. This CDR3 is built from 14 residues. V was pared by 0 bases and J by 6 bases, with 11 bases between.

This sequence joins TRBV20-1 and TRBJ2-1; 10 bases are a match to TRBD2. The CDR3 runs 17 residues. V was pared by 3 bases and J by 0 bases, with 8 bases of the junction left unmatched. Germline V gives CDR1 DFQATT, CDR2 SNEGSKA (reference sequence). The CDR3 nucleotides are TGCAGTGCTAGTTCCCTAGCGGGGGTAAGCTCCTACAATGAGCAGTTCTTC. Its translation: CSASSLAGVSSYNEQFF.

The chain combines TRBV27 with TRBJ1-6; possibly TRBD1 for D (5 bases). V lost 0 bases, J lost 0 bases, and 12 bases lay in between. The CDR3 has 18 amino acids. Germline CDR1 MNHEY, CDR2 SMNVEV (reference sequence). The CDR3 sequence: CASSLSGLISSYNSPLHF. CDR3 nucleotide sequence: TGTGCCAGCAGTTTATCGGGACTCATTAGCTCCTATAATTCACCCCTCCACTTT.

CDR3 coding DNA: TGTGCCAGCAGCTTTAAAGGGAGGGAAAAAAACATTCAGTACTTC. Protein: CASSFKGREKNIQYF. The chain joins TRBV5-4 to TRBJ2-4, with TRBD2 matching over 7 bases. Looked up from germline, CDR1 is SGHNT and CDR2 is YYREEE (reference sequence). J gave up 4 bases and V 2 bases, and 6 bases lay outside the gene matches. The length of the CDR3 is 15 residues.

This chain connects TRBV5-3 to TRBJ2-2; D gene uncertain. TRBV5-3 is annotated as an ORF whose role is uncertain. This CDR3 region has 13 residues. V lost 1 base and J 13 bases, leaving 14 bases between the germline ends. DNA for the CDR3: TGTGCCAGAAGCTTGCCGGGTGGCGCGCGGCTGTTTTTT. This codes for CARSLPGGARLFF.

The rearrangement links TRBV5-4 to TRBJ1-1, with a weak D call TRBD1 (6 bases). The germline V gene has CDR1 SGHNT and CDR2 YYREEE (reference sequence). The CDR3 length is 14 residues. Between the trimmed V and J ends, which lost 4 bases and 0 bases, there was a span of 10 bases. The CDR3 reads CASSPQGVNTEAFF. Written as DNA, the CDR3 is TGTGCCAGCAGCCCACAGGGCGTGAACACTGAAGCTTTCTTT. The full variable domain, its missing parts supplied by reference TRBV5-4 and TRBJ1-1, is ETGVTQSPTHLIKTRGQQVTLRCSSQSGHNTVSWYQQALGQGPQFIFQYYREEENGRGNFPPRFSGLQFPNYSSELNVNALELDDSALYLCASSPQGVNTEAFFGQGTRLTVV.

This clone was picked up one time. The rearrangement uses TRBV4-3 and TRBJ1-1; D is unresolved. This CDR3 is 15 amino acids long. Germline V lookup: CDR1 LGHNA, CDR2 YSLEER. The ends were cut back, 1 base at V and 3 bases at J, with 12 bases in the middle. CDR3 residues: CASSQGWLSDTEAFF. CDR3 nucleotide sequence: TGCGCCAGCAGCCAAGGTTGGCTTTCAGACACTGAAGCTTTCTTT.

The chain carries TRBV7-2 and TRBJ2-3; weak D call: TRBD2 (6 bases). Germline lookup yields CDR1 SGHTA and CDR2 FQGNSA. With 5 bases removed from V and 14 bases from J, the gap between germline ends came to 20 bases. The CDR3 runs 13 residues. The CDR3 coding sequence is TGTGCCAGCAGCATCCCGGGACTTACGCTGTGGTATTTT. Translating it yields CASSIPGLTLWYF.

The V and J genes are TRBV27 and TRBJ2-5; 11 bases map to TRBD2. The CDR3 loop spans 15 amino acids. The germline V gene has CDR1 MNHEY and CDR2 SMNVEV (reference sequence). The junction had 6 bases not matched to a gene; V was cut back by 4 bases and J by 5 bases. In DNA, the CDR3 is TGTGCCAGCAGTTCCCTAGCGGGGGGCCTGGAGACCCAGTACTTC. Protein: CASSSLAGGLETQYF.

The gene calls are TRBV27 and TRBJ1-6; 7 nucleotides align to TRBD1. Losses at the gene ends were 5 bases for V and 10 bases for J; bases not matched to a gene: 2. The CDR3 loop spans 12 amino acids. CDR1 and CDR2 from the germline V gene are MNHEY and SMNVEV (reference sequence). The CDR3 region has the DNA TGTGCCAGCAGTGACAGGGTCTCACCCCTCCACTTT. Its protein product is CASSDRVSPLHF.